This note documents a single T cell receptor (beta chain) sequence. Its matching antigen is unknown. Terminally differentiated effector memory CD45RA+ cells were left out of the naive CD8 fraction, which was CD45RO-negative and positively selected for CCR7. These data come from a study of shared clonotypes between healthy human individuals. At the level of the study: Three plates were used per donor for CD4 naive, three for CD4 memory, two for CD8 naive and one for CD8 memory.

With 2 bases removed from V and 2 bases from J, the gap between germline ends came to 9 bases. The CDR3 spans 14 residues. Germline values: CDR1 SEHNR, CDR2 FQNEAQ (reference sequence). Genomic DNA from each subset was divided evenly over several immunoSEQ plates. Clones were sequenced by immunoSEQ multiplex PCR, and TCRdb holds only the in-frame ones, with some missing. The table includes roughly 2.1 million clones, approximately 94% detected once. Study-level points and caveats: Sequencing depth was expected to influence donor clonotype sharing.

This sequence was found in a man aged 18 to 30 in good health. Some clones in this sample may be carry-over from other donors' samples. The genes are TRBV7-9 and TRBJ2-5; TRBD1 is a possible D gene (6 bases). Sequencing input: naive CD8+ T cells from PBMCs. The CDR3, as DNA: TGTGCCAGCAGCTTAAGTGGACAGCAAGAGACCCAGTACTTC. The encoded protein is CASSLSGQQETQYF.